This TCR beta chain derives from a study of blood T cell repertoires in COVID-19. At the level of the study: There were acute and convalescent COVID-19 samples, and they came from the United States, Italy and Spain.

Methods used by the authors: Researchers report that nucleated cell counts were estimated from reference gene primer amplification. Here immunoSEQ multiplex PCR was the method, and the copy in TCRdb shows in-frame clones only, minus some. The V and J calls and the clone size are those of that table, but D and trimming were determined from the DNA. There are around 250,000 clones in the sample; around 90% occur only once, and approximately 2.1% lies in the top ten. The V and J ends lost 1 base and 0 bases respectively, with 9 bases between them. The CDR3 runs 15 residues. The germline V gene has CDR1 LGHDT and CDR2 YNNKEL (reference sequence).

The V call is TRBV3-1 (or the pseudogene TRBV3-2), the J call TRBJ1-1, with D unclear. The TCR sequence derives from a woman aged 55-75 years with COVID-19, enrolled during active disease. The sample was peripheral blood. CDR3 coding DNA: TGTGCCAGCAGCCAAGTCCGGGTCATGAACACTGAAGCTTTCTTT. Translated: CASSQVRVMNTEAFF.